The rows below give T cell receptor beta chains drawn from one sample of a study of blood T cell repertoires in COVID-19. Clones were sequenced by immunoSEQ multiplex PCR, and TCRdb holds only the in-frame ones, with some missing. The sample lists 300,000 to 400,000 clones; 86% were seen once. The source material was PBMCs or T cells enriched from blood (not recorded which). Every receptor here comes from a woman between 40 and 55 years old with acute COVID-19. CDR3s include the opening cysteine and the closing phenylalanine or tryptophan. Each record gives: J gene, D gene, V gene, clone size, CDR3 DNA, CDR3 protein. D genes are given only for firm matches. Clone size is given for some rows only: seen once, a few or many times, or a class if the clone is expanded.

J gene: TRBJ2-5
D gene: TRBD1
V gene: TRBV19
clone size: few
CDR3 DNA: TGTGCCAGTAGTCCCGGGACAGGGCTGAGATTTGGAGAGACCCAGTACTTC
CDR3 protein: CASSPGTGLRFGETQYF

J gene: TRBJ1-2
D gene: NA
V gene: TRBV10-3
clone size: once
CDR3 DNA: TGTGCCACCCGACAGGAGAACTATGGCTACACCTTC
CDR3 protein: CATRQENYGYTF

J gene: TRBJ2-3
D gene: NA
V gene: TRBV5-1
clone size: NA
CDR3 DNA: TGCGCCAGCAGCTTGGGTCCGGGAGTGGGGTCAACAGATACGCAGTATTTT
CDR3 protein: CASSLGPGVGSTDTQYF

J gene: TRBJ2-2
D gene: TRBD1
V gene: TRBV14
clone size: NA
CDR3 DNA: TGTGCCAGCAGCCCCCGGGACAGCGGGGAGCTGTTTTTT
CDR3 protein: CASSPRDSGELFF

J gene: TRBJ1-3
D gene: NA
V gene: TRBV29-1
clone size: few
CDR3 DNA: TGCAGCGTTGTGGACAGACCCTCTGGAAACACCATATATTTT
CDR3 protein: CSVVDRPSGNTIYF

J gene: TRBJ2-2
D gene: TRBD1
V gene: TRBV5-1
clone size: NA
CDR3 DNA: TGCGCCAGCCGAACTACAGGGGGTGGGTCCGGGGAGCTGTTTTTT
CDR3 protein: CASRTTGGGSGELFF

J gene: TRBJ2-4
D gene: NA
V gene: TRBV4-2
clone size: NA
CDR3 DNA: TGTGCCAGCAGCCAAGGAGGGAGTGGGGCCAAAAACATTCAGTACTTC
CDR3 protein: CASSQGGSGAKNIQYF

J gene: TRBJ1-2
D gene: NA
V gene: TRBV9
clone size: few
CDR3 DNA: TGTGCCAGCAGCGTAGGCCCAGATTATGACTACACCTTC
CDR3 protein: CASSVGPDYDYTF

J gene: TRBJ1-3
D gene: TRBD1
V gene: TRBV24-1
clone size: NA
CDR3 DNA: TGTGCCACCAGCGGGGGGACAGGGTTCGATGGAAACACCATATATTTT
CDR3 protein: CATSGGTGFDGNTIYF

J gene: TRBJ1-2
D gene: NA
V gene: TRBV20-1
clone size: NA
CDR3 DNA: TGCAGTGCTAGTAGGCAGGGGCCCTATGGCTACACCTTC
CDR3 protein: CSASRQGPYGYTF

J gene: TRBJ1-6
D gene: NA
V gene: TRBV7-9
clone size: once
CDR3 DNA: TGTGCCAGCAGCCCAGCCACTCAGGGCAATAATTCACCCCTCCACTTT
CDR3 protein: CASSPATQGNNSPLHF

J gene: TRBJ1-3
D gene: TRBD1
V gene: TRBV9
clone size: NA
CDR3 DNA: TGTGCCAGCAGCGACAGGGGGCTCTCTGGAAACACCATATATTTT
CDR3 protein: CASSDRGLSGNTIYF

J gene: TRBJ2-2
D gene: NA
V gene: TRBV7-3
clone size: NA
CDR3 DNA: TGTGCCAGCAGCCCCGGGGCCGGGGAGCTGTTTTTT
CDR3 protein: CASSPGAGELFF

J gene: TRBJ2-5
D gene: TRBD1
V gene: TRBV24-1
clone size: NA
CDR3 DNA: TGTGCCACCAGTGATCCACAGGGGGCAGGGGAGACCCAGTACTTC
CDR3 protein: CATSDPQGAGETQYF

J gene: TRBJ2-7
D gene: TRBD1
V gene: TRBV28
clone size: NA
CDR3 DNA: TGTGCCAGCAGCCGAATGAGGTGGGGGGACAGGAGCTCCTACGAGCAGTACTTC
CDR3 protein: CASSRMRWGDRSSYEQYF

J gene: TRBJ2-1
D gene: TRBD2
V gene: TRBV20-1
clone size: NA
CDR3 DNA: TGCAGTGCTATGGGAGGGCTAGAGCAGTTCTTC
CDR3 protein: CSAMGGLEQFF

J gene: TRBJ2-5
D gene: NA
V gene: TRBV7-3
clone size: NA
CDR3 DNA: TGTGCCAGCAGCCCGACAGATCAAGAGACCCAGTACTTC
CDR3 protein: CASSPTDQETQYF

J gene: TRBJ2-7
D gene: TRBD1
V gene: TRBV9
clone size: NA
CDR3 DNA: TGTGCCAGCAGCGTAGCTGGGGACAGCTCCTACGAGCAGTACTTC
CDR3 protein: CASSVAGDSSYEQYF

J gene: TRBJ2-6
D gene: NA
V gene: TRBV9
clone size: NA
CDR3 DNA: TGTGCCAGCAGCGCTAACCCCTCTGGGGCCAACGTCCTGACTTTC
CDR3 protein: CASSANPSGANVLTF

J gene: TRBJ2-2
D gene: NA
V gene: TRBV29-1
clone size: NA
CDR3 DNA: TGCAGCGTTAGAGGGGGTAATATCGGGGAGCTGTTTTTT
CDR3 protein: CSVRGGNIGELFF

J gene: TRBJ1-1
D gene: NA
V gene: TRBV4-1
clone size: NA
CDR3 DNA: TGCGCCAGCAGCCCCGAGCGAGGATCGGACACTGAAGCTTTCTTT
CDR3 protein: CASSPERGSDTEAFF

J gene: TRBJ1-4
D gene: TRBD1
V gene: TRBV15
clone size: NA
CDR3 DNA: TGTGCCACCAGCAGAGCAGCTGACAGGGGAGGGAGGGAAAAACTGTTTTTT
CDR3 protein: CATSRAADRGGREKLFF

J gene: TRBJ1-2
D gene: TRBD1
V gene: TRBV28
clone size: few
CDR3 DNA: TGTGCCAGCAAGTACGACAGGGTGGCTGGCTACACCTTC
CDR3 protein: CASKYDRVAGYTF

J gene: TRBJ2-7
D gene: TRBD1
V gene: TRBV11-3
clone size: NA
CDR3 DNA: TGTGCCAGCAGCTTACAGGGGGCCTCCTACGAGCAGTACTTC
CDR3 protein: CASSLQGASYEQYF

J gene: TRBJ2-1
D gene: NA
V gene: TRBV6-2/TRBV6-3
clone size: NA
CDR3 DNA: TGTGCCAGCAGTAGGAGAGGAGCCTACAATGAGCAGTTCTTC
CDR3 protein: CASSRRGAYNEQFF